This is a list of T cell receptor beta chains from one sample in a study of shared clonotypes between healthy human individuals. Produced via immunoSEQ multiplex PCR; TCRdb's table is partial and in-frame only. The sample yields a few hundred thousand clones, less than 98% seen once. Sequencing was carried out using naive CD4+ T cells sorted from blood. The receptors derive from a woman in her thirties in good health. CDR3s include the opening cysteine and the closing phenylalanine or tryptophan. A D gene is named only where the DNA matches it firmly. The size of a clone is reported for some rows only, either as once, few or many, or as a class for expanded clones.

V gene,D gene,clone size,J gene,CDR3 DNA,CDR3 protein
TRBV19,.,.,TRBJ2-2,TGTGCCAGTAGTATTGGCGGGACTAACACCGGGGAGCTGTTTTTT,CASSIGGTNTGELFF
TRBV28,TRBD2,.,TRBJ2-2,TGTGCCAGCAGTTTTTCGGGAGGGGCTACCGGGGAGCTGTTTTTT,CASSFSGGATGELFF
TRBV6-1,TRBD1,.,TRBJ2-3,TGTGCCACCCAGGACAGGGGATACACAGATACGCAGTATTTT,CATQDRGYTDTQYF
TRBV5-1,.,.,TRBJ1-6,TGCGCCAGCAGCCTGACCGGGGACCTCAATTCACCCCTCCACTTT,CASSLTGDLNSPLHF
TRBV19,TRBD1,once,TRBJ2-7,TGTGCCAGTAGTATGCCTCCGGGACAGGGGGGTGAGCAGTACTTC,CASSMPPGQGGEQYF
TRBV5-1,.,.,TRBJ1-1,TGCGCCAGCAGCACAGGGCTGAACACTGAAGCTTTCTTT,CASSTGLNTEAFF
TRBV2,.,.,TRBJ2-5,TGTGCCAGCCGGTCGTCGGGGAAAGAGACCCAGTACTTC,CASRSSGKETQYF
TRBV4-2,TRBD2,.,TRBJ2-7,TGTGCCAGCAGCCAAAGTCTAGCGGGAGGTTTAGCCTACGAGCAGTACTTC,CASSQSLAGGLAYEQYF
TRBV18,TRBD1,once,TRBJ2-7,TGTGCCAGCTCACCCGGGACAGGGGGTTCCTACGAGCAGTACTTC,CASSPGTGGSYEQYF
TRBV25-1,.,.,TRBJ2-3,TGTGCCAGCAGTGACCTCAAAGAGCTCGGAGATACGCAGTATTTT,CASSDLKELGDTQYF
TRBV27,TRBD2,.,TRBJ2-3,TGTGCCAGCAGTTTGGGCGGGAGGGCGACCTCAGATCGCACAGATACGCAGTATTTT,CASSLGGRATSDRTDTQYF
TRBV10-1,TRBD2,.,TRBJ2-5,TGCGCCAGCCTCTTAGCGGGAGGGAGCGAGACCCAGTACTTC,CASLLAGGSETQYF
TRBV28,TRBD2,.,TRBJ2-1,TGTGCCAGCAGTCCACTAGCGGGAGGCAATGAGCAGTTCTTC,CASSPLAGGNEQFF